The source of this T cell receptor (beta chain) is a study of OX40 agonist ivuxolimab in advanced cancers. Study background: Prior anti-PD-1, anti-PD-L1 or anti-CTLA-4 therapy did not bar entry, and approximately 40% had some.

This table comes from immunoSEQ multiplex PCR, and its TCRdb copy is limited to in-frame clones, with some not included. This sample has some 79,000 clones; roughly 90% occur once, and the top ten carry around 0.4%. Whole-study findings and limits: Partial responders dosed at 0.1-3.0 mg/kg displayed clonal expansion ranking among the lowest. Nonresponders included some who also had low normalized T-cell clonal expansion.

Sampling of blood occurred at baseline, cycle 4 day 1, and cycle 7 day 1. CDR3 size: 15 residues. The trim removed 4 bases at V and 5 bases at J, leaving 8 bases unmatched. Germline CDR1 and CDR2: SGDLS and YYNGEE. The sample holds one count of this clone. Its target is unknown. The starting material was CD4+ or CD8+ T cells sorted from blood, obtained in a trial of the OX40 agonist ivuxolimab. V usage is TRBV9 and J usage is TRBJ1-1; TRBD1 matches at 10 bases. This clonotype was sampled from an adult with an advanced solid tumor such as melanoma, head and neck, liver or kidney cancer. CDR3 nucleotides: TGTGCCAGCAGCCCAAGGACAGGGGGGAAGACTGAAGCTTTCTTT. Residues: CASSPRTGGKTEAFF.